The subject of this entry is one TCR beta chain. Its antigen is unidentified. The record originates from a study of T cells after yellow fever vaccination. Study-level background: When fractions had low cell numbers, they were prepared with SMART-Seq v4 Ultra Low Input.

Germline V gene data show CDR1 as SGHKS and CDR2 as YYEKEE (reference sequence). The CDR3 is 13 amino acids. Trimming took off 10 bases at V and 5 bases at J, with 15 bases between the two ends. Notes on the study in general: The study re-detected most primary-vaccination clones after the booster (roughly 95% CD4, 85% to 90% CD8). Weaker, the secondary response peaked sooner, at day 5 versus 15.

The TCR cDNA carried a universal primer site and UMIs from 5'RACE template switching. Each CDR3 protein gets one entry after TCRdb re-called the 5' RACE reads with MiXCR. The repertoire holds roughly 350,000 distinct CDR3 sequences, with over 4% as singletons. The chain employs TRBV5-5 and TRBJ2-2; D is unclear. The sequencing used PBMCs, collected 5 days after the yellow fever booster vaccination. This clonotype was sampled from a man between 18 and 35 years old who received the YFV17D yellow fever vaccine. As DNA, the CDR3 is TGTGCCGGTTCACCTATCTCTACCGGGGAGCTGTTTTTT. Protein product: CAGSPISTGELFF.